A selection of T cell receptor beta chains follows, all from one sample in a study of blood T cell repertoires in COVID-19. Using immunoSEQ multiplex PCR, the repertoire was profiled, and TCRdb retains in-frame clones only, with some absent. The sample includes under 250,000 clones, about four fifths of them seen just once. Source material: peripheral blood. The receptor source for this set is a man aged 25 to 40 who had recovered from COVID-19. Each CDR3 is given with its conserved first and last residue. Fields, in order: V gene, CDR3 protein.

>TRBV10-1
CASRGTVYGYTF
>TRBV19
CASSTAVVPLLQYF
>TRBV28
CASSYDRGAPRYTF
>TRBV3-1/TRBV3-2
CASSKLAGGSTDTQYF
>TRBV6-5
CASRRTPNYGYTF
>TRBV5-1
CASSLEGKGAGGYTF
>TRBV24-1
CATSDPRGLHNEQFF
>TRBV7-2
CASSPRVGQGGYNEQFF
>TRBV19
CASSTGLGATEAFF
>TRBV10-3
CATALEGPVYTGELFF
>TRBV6-5
CASRFFTGVGGYTF
>TRBV10-3
CAISNLIQGTEAFF
>TRBV19
CASSMEGGPYEQYF
>TRBV4-1
CASSQLVQGRGNQPQHF
>TRBV19
CASSLTPRGRWFF
>TRBV7-9
CASSLAGAWTGELFF
>TRBV1
CTSSPGTVEGYTF
>TRBV12-3/TRBV12-4
CASSFGDSQYF
>TRBV2
CASPSEGRQYF
>TRBV25-1
CASSEVLPPVAQPQHF
>TRBV2
CASSGRGSYNEQFF
>TRBV5-6
CASSQLAGGRGNIQYF
>TRBV28
CASSPTPGGKGVYGYTF
>TRBV18
CASSPAGTEDYGYTF
>TRBV6-6
CASTETAGAGELFF
>TRBV19
CASSMPGGPNTGELFF
>TRBV3-1/TRBV3-2
CASSQDLATGSLETQYF
>TRBV28
CASSLWDRDNQPQHF
>TRBV7-2
CASSKSDSSYNEQFF
>TRBV6-6
CASRKGVQGAITQYF
>TRBV7-9
CASRTGTGYEQYF
>TRBV10-2
CASSERAPGSPLHF
>TRBV7-6
CASSPDINYGYTF
>TRBV7-2
CASSPRTSGGPPEQFF
>TRBV5-4
CASSRTGGSSYNSPLHF
>TRBV5-4
CASSWGTGNTGELFF
>TRBV7-2
CASSLGRLAGDSYNEQFF
>TRBV9
CASSPLSTEVPYGYTF
>TRBV4-1
CASSQEGGPDEQYF
>TRBV12-3/TRBV12-4
CASSGTVSSPLHF
>TRBV2
CASSTSQRSPLHF
>TRBV11-1
CASSPSRDSYGYTF
>TRBV6-2/TRBV6-3
CASSAGFLVADTQYF
>TRBV2
CASSHRGLGNYGYTF
>TRBV7-9
CASSLSISGETQYF
>TRBV3-1/TRBV3-2
CASSHSTGLTDTQYF
>TRBV4-2
CASSQEKGLNTEAFF
>TRBV4-2
CASSQAIAGGITDTQYF
>TRBV5-1
CASSEGDYGYTF
>TRBV5-6
CASSKRTGGTDTQYF
>TRBV6-4
CASSVDGGTPTDTQYF
>TRBV2
CASSRDMGSVTGELFF
>TRBV27
CASSLSPGLAGPETQYF
>TRBV5-1
CASRLQGAEETQYF
>TRBV3-1/TRBV3-2
CASSQDVLQPQHF
>TRBV7-9
CASSSKKGQADNEQFF